This TCR beta chain was captured in a study of shared T cell receptors in the human thymus. This CDR3 has 15 residues. The ends were cut back, 5 bases at V and 2 bases at J, with 15 bases in the middle. Germline-derived CDR1 and CDR2 are SGHTA and FQGNSA. TCRdb keeps only in-frame clones here, not all; method: immunoSEQ multiplex PCR. This table holds 600,000 or so clones, more than 75% found once. These sequences were also reported in another study, on human thymus T cells. From that second work: From resections taken during corrective heart surgery, the thymus tissue was obtained. Repertoires from thymus and blood appeared to show biased V and J gene usage.

Sequenced input: thymocytes. The gene calls are TRBV7-2 and TRBJ1-2; weak D call: TRBD1 (6 bases). The clonotype comes from a boy under two years old with a congenital heart defect. CDR3 coding DNA: TGTGCCAGCAGCGCCGACGGGGGGCCGAACTATGGCTACACCTTC. It translates to CASSADGGPNYGYTF. The whole variable domain, filled in from reference TRBV7-2 and TRBJ1-2, reads GAGVSQSPSNKVTEKGKDVELRCDPISGHTALYWYRQSLGQGLEFLIYFQGNSAPDKSGLPSDRFSAERTGGSVSTLTIQRTQQEDSAVYLCASSADGGPNYGYTFGSGTRLTVV.